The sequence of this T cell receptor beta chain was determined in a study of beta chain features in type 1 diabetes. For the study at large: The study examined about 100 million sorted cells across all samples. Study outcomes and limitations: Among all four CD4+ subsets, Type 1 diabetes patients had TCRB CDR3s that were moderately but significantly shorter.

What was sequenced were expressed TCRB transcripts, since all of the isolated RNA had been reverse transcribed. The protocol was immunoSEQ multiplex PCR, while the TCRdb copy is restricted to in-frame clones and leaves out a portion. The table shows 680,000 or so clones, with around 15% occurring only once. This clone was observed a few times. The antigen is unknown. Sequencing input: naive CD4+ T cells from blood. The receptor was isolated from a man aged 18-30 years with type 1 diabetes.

DNA for the CDR3: TGTGCCAGCAGCCAACCCGCCAGCACAGATACGCAGTATTTT. It codes for CASSQPASTDTQYF. The chain carries TRBV5-4 and TRBJ2-3; D call uncertain. Looked up from germline, CDR1 is SGHNT and CDR2 is YYREEE (reference sequence). CDR3 length equals 14 residues. The V end was cut by 4 bases, the J end by 0 bases, with 9 bases between.